This TCR beta chain was retrieved from a study of T cells after yellow fever vaccination. Using its own MiXCR run on the 5' RACE reads, TCRdb lists one record per CDR3 protein. The table lists some 300,000 distinct CDR3 sequences, around 10% of them singletons. Notes on the study in general: Post-booster repertoires again held most primary-vaccination clones (approximately 96% CD4, roughly 90% CD8). A faster peak, day 5 versus 15, was reached by the weaker secondary response. It was a small share of clonotypes that appeared in both CD4 and CD8 compartments. From the bulk population, abundant clonotypes could contaminate and appear within FACS-sorted repertoires.

The V end was cut by 6 bases, the J end by 5 bases, with 14 bases between. Germline loops: CDR1 SGHRS, CDR2 YFSETQ. The CDR3 consists of 13 residues. As regards this clonotype: Antigen unknown.

The origin of this receptor is a man aged 18 to 35 who received the YFV17D yellow fever vaccine. The source material was CD4+ T cells sorted from PBMCs, sampled 5 days after the yellow fever booster vaccination. The chain carries TRBV5-1 and TRBJ1-1; TRBD1 might be the D (6 bases). The DNA for the CDR3 is TGCGCCAGCATGCGGGGGGCGATGACTGAAGCTTTCTTT. It is translated as CASMRGAMTEAFF.